This TCR beta chain was retrieved from a study of blood T cell repertoires in COVID-19. The overall study: Collection of acute and convalescent COVID-19 samples took place in the United States, Italy and Spain.

The CDR3 is 15 residues long. Looked up from germline, CDR1 is LNHDA and CDR2 is SQIVND (reference sequence). V lost 1 base to trimming and J lost 0 bases, with 7 bases between them. Authors' analysis steps: Nucleated cell counts were estimated from reference gene primer amplification. Here immunoSEQ multiplex PCR was the method, and the copy in TCRdb shows in-frame clones only, minus some. For V, J and clone size, that table is used; D and trimming come from the DNA. The sample includes 60,000 to 65,000 clones, 90% of them seen just once. Source material: peripheral blood. The clonotype was recovered from a woman older than 75 with active COVID-19. The chain couples TRBV19 to TRBJ1-5; possibly TRBD1 for D (5 bases). This chain's CDR3 is CASSIGGLSNQPQHF. The DNA for the CDR3 is TGTGCCAGTAGTATAGGGGGCCTTAGCAATCAGCCCCAGCATTTT. Full variable domain (rest looked up from reference TRBV19 and TRBJ1-5): DGGITQSPKYLFRKEGQNVTLSCEQNLNHDAMYWYRQDPGQGLRLIYYSQIVNDFQKGDIAEGYSVSREKKESFPLTVTSAQKNPTAFYLCASSIGGLSNQPQHFGDGTRLSIL.